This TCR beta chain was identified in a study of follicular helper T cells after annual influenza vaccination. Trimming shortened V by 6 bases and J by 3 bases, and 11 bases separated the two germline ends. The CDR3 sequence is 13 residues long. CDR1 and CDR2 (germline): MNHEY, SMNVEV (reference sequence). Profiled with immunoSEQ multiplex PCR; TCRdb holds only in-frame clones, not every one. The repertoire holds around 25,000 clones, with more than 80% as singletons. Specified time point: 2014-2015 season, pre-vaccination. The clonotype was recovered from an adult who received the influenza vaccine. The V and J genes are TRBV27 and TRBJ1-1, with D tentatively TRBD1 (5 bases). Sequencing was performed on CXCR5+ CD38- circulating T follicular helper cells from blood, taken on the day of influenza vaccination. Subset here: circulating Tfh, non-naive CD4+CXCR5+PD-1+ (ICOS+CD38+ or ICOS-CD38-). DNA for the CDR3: TGTGCCAGCAGGTGGGGCAGGGACACTGAAGCTTTCTTT. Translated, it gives CASRWGRDTEAFF.